The clone carrying this TCR beta chain has more than one count but fewer than ten. TCRdb independently ran MiXCR on the 5' RACE reads; one entry per CDR3 protein. The sample yields more than 85,000 distinct CDR3 sequences, roughly 15% seen once. The V end was cut by 5 bases, the J end by 9 bases, with 14 bases between. The CDR3 loop spans 13 amino acids. The data derive from a study of T cells of healthy individuals. The sequence was collected from a human donor in good health. V and J are TRBV12-3 or TRBV12-4 and TRBJ1-5, with D uncertain. Here the CDR3 reads CASSVETKGPQHF. The CDR3 DNA reads TGTGCCAGCAGTGTAGAAACGAAGGGGCCCCAGCATTTT.